This T cell receptor (beta chain) was profiled in a study of early T cells in non-severe SARS-CoV-2 infection. Study context: Chains were unpaired, as sequencing was done on bulk RNA from unsorted whole blood. Study-wide points: Anti-spike CD8 responses were favored in VDJdb matching, and private and CD4 specificities were missed.

This clonotype was seen more than once but under ten times. Its target is unknown. The protocol attached unique molecular identifiers to individual cDNA molecules. TCRdb processed the 5' RACE reads anew with MiXCR; each CDR3 protein has one entry. The sample carries tens of thousands of distinct CDR3 sequences, around 5.3% recorded once. With 1 base clipped from V and 0 bases from J, the junction kept 11 bases outside the gene matches. This CDR3 has 17 amino acids. The V gene's germline CDR1 is DFQATT and CDR2 SNEGSKA (reference sequence). This receptor was taken from an adult who was a healthcare worker with PCR-confirmed SARS-CoV-2 infection or an uninfected control (not recorded which). J is TRBJ1-2 and V is TRBV20-1; 7 bases agree with TRBD1. Sequencing was done on a sample of whole blood. In nucleotides, the CDR3 is TGCAGTGCTAGAGTAGGGACAGTTCCCCAGTCTAACTATGGCTACACCTTC. Translated: CSARVGTVPQSNYGYTF.